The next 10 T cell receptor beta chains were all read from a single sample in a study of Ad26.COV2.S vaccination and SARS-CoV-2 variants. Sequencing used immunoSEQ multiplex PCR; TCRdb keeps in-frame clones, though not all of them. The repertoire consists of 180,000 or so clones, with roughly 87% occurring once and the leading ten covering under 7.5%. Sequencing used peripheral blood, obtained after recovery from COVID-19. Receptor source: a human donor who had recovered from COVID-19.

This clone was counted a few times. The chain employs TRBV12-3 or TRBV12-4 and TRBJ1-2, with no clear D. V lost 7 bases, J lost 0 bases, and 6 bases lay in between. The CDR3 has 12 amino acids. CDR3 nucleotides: TGTGCCAGCACTGAAGCTAACTATGGCTACACCTTC. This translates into CASTEANYGYTF.

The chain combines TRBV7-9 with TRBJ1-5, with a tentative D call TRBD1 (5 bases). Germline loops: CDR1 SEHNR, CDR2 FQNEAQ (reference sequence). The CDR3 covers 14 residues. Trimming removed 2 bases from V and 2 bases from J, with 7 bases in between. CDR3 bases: TGTGCCAGCAGCTTACGGGGGGGCAATCAGCCCCAGCATTTT. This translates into CASSLRGGNQPQHF.

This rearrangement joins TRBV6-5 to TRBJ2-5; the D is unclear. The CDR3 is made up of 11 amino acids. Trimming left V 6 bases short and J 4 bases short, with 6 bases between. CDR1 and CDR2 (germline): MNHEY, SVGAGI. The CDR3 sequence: CASSRAETQYF. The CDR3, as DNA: TGTGCCAGCAGCCGCGCAGAGACCCAGTACTTC.

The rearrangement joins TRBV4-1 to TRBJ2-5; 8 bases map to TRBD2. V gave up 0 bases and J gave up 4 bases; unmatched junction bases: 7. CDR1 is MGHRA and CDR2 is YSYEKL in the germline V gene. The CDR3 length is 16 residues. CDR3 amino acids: CASSQDIRGGRETQYF. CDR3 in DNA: TGCGCCAGCAGCCAAGATATACGGGGGGGCCGAGAGACCCAGTACTTC.

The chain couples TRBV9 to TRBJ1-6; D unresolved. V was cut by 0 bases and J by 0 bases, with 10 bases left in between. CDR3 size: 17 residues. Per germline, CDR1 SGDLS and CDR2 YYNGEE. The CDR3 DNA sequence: TGTGCCAGCAGCGTAGGTACAGCGAGCTCCTATAATTCACCCCTCCACTTT. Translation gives CASSVGTASSYNSPLHF.

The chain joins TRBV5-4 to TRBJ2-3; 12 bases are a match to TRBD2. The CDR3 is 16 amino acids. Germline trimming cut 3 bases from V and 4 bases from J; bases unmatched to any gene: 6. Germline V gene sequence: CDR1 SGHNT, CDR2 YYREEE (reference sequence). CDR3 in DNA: TGTGCCAGCAGCTCCCCGACTAGCGGGGGTGCAGATACGCAGTATTTT. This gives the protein CASSSPTSGGADTQYF.

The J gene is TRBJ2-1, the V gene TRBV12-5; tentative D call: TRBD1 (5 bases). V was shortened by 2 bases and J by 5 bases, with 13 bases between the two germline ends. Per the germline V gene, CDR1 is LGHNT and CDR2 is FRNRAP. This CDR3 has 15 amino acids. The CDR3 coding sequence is TGTGCTAGTGGTTTGCTGCCAGGGCGAAACAATGAGCAGTTCTTC. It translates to CASGLLPGRNNEQFF.

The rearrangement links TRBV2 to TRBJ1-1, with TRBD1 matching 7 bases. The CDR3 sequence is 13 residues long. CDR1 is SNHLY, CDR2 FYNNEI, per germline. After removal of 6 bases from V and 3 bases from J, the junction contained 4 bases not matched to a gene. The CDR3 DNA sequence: TGTGCCAGCAGATCAGACAGGGACACTGAAGCTTTCTTT. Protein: CASRSDRDTEAFF.

CDR3 nucleotides: TGTGCCAGCATTGGACAGGGAAGCACTGAAGCTTTCTTT. Residues: CASIGQGSTEAFF. The gene calls are TRBV2 and TRBJ1-1, with 8 bases identical to TRBD1. V shed 7 bases, J shed 4 bases, and the junction held 5 bases outside the gene matches. The CDR3 contains 13 residues. CDR1 is SNHLY and CDR2 is FYNNEI in the germline V gene.

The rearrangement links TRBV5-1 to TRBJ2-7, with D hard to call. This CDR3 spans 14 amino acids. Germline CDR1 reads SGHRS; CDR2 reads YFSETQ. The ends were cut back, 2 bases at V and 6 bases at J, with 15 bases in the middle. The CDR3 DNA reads TGCGCCAGCAGCTTAGCCTCTCTCAAGGGCGAGCAGTACTTC. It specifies CASSLASLKGEQYF. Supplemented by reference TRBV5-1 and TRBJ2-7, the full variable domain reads KAGVTQTPRYLIKTRGQQVTLSCSPISGHRSVSWYQQTPGQGLQFLFEYFSETQRNKGNFPGRFSGRQFSNSRSEMNVSTLELGDSALYLCASSLASLKGEQYFGPGTRLTVT.